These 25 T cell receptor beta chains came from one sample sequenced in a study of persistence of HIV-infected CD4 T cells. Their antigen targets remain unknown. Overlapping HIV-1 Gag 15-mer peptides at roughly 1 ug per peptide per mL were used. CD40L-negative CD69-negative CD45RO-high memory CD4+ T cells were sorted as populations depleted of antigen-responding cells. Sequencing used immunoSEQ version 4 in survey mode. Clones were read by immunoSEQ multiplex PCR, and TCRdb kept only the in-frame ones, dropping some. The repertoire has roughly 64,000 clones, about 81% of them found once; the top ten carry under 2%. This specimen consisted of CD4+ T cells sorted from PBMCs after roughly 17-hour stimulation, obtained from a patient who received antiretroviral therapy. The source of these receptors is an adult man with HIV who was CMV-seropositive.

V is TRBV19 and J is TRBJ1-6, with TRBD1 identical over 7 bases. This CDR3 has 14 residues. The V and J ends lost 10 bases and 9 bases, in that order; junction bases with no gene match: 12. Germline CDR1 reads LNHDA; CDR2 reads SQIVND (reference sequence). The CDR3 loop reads CATSLTGPRSPLHF. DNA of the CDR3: TGTGCCACTTCGTTGACAGGGCCCCGTTCACCCCTCCACTTT.

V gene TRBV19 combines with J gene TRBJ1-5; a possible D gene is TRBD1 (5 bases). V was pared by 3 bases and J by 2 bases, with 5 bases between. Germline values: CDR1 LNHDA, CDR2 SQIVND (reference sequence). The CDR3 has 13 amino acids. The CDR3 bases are TGTGCCAGTAGTATGGGGGGCAATCAGCCCCAGCATTTT. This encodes CASSMGGNQPQHF.

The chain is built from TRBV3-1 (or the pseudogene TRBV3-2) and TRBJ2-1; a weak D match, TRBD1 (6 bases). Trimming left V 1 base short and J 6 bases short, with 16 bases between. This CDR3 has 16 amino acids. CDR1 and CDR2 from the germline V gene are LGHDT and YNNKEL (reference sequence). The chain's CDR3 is CASSQGVRQAGNEQFF. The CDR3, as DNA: TGTGCCAGCAGCCAAGGGGTACGACAGGCTGGCAATGAGCAGTTCTTC.

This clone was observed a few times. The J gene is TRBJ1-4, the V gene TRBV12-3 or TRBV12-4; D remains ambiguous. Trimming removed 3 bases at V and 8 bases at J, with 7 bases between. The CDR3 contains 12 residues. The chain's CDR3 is CASSFFGEKLFF. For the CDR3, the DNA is TGTGCCAGCAGTTTCTTCGGGGAAAAACTGTTTTTT.

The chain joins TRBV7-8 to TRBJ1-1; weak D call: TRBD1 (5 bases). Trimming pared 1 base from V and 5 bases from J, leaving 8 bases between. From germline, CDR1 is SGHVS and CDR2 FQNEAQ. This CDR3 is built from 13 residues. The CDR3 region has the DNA TGTGCCAGCAGCTTAGATGAGGGGACTGAAGCTTTCTTT. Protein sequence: CASSLDEGTEAFF.

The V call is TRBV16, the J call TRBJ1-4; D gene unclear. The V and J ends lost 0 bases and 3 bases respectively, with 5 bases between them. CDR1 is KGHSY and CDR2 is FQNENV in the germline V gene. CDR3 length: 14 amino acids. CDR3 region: CASSQSLANEKLFF. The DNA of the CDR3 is TGTGCCAGCAGCCAATCTCTCGCTAATGAAAAACTGTTTTTT.

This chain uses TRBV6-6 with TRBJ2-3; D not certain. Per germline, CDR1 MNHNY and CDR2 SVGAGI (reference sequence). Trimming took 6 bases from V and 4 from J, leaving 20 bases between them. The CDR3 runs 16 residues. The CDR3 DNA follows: TGTGCCAGCAGCTTAGAAAGCATTCCTAAGTCAGATACGCAGTATTTT. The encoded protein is CASSLESIPKSDTQYF.

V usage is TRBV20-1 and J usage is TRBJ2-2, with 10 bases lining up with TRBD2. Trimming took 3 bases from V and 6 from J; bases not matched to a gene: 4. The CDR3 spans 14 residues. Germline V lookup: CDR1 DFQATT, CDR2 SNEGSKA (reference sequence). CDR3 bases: TGCAGTGCTAGTAACCTAGCGGGGGCCGGGGAGCTGTTTTTT. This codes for CSASNLAGAGELFF.

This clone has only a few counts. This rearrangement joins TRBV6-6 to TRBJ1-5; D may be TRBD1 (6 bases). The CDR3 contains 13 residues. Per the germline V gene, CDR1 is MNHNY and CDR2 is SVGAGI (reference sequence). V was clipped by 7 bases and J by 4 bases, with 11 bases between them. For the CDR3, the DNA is TGTGCCAGCAAGTTTGACAGGAATCAGCCCCAGCATTTT. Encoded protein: CASKFDRNQPQHF.

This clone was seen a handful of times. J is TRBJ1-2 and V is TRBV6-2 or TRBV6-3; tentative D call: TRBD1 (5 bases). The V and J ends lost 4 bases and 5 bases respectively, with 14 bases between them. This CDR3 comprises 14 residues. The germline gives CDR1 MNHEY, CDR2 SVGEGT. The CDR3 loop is CASSSSGTDYGYTF. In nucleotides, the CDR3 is TGTGCCAGCAGTTCGTCCGGGACGGATTATGGCTACACCTTC.

CDR3 sequence reads: CASSLTGQGRVAGYTF. CDR3 DNA: TGTGCCAGCTCCCTAACGGGACAGGGTCGCGTCGCCGGCTACACCTTC. The chain combines TRBV18 with TRBJ1-2, with 9 bases identical to TRBD1. Germline V CDR1 and CDR2: KGHSH, LQKENI. Unmatched junction bases numbered 16, after V lost 6 bases and J lost 8 bases. The CDR3 runs to 16 residues.

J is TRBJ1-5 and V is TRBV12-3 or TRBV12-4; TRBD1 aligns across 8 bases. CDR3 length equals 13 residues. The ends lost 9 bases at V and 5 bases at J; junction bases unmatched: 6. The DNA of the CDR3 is TGTGCCAGTAGACAGGGGTTGGATCAGCCCCAGCATTTT. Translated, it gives CASRQGLDQPQHF.

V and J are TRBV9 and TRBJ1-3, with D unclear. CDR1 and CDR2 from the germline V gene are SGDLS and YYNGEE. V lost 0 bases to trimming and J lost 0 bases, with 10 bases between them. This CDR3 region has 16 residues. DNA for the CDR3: TGTGCCAGCAGCGTAGACCAGGCGAGCTCTGGAAACACCATATATTTT. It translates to CASSVDQASSGNTIYF.

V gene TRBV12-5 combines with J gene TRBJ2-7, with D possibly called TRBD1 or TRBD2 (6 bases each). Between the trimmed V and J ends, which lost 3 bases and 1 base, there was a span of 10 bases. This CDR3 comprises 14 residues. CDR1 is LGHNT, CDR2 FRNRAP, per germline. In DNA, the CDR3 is TGTGCTAGTGGTTTCGGGGGCCCTTCCTACGAGCAGTACTTC. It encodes CASGFGGPSYEQYF.

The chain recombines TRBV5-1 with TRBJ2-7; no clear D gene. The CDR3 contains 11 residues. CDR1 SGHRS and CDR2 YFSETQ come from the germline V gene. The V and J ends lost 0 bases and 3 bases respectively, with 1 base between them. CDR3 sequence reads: CASSLDYEQYF. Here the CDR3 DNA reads TGCGCCAGCAGCTTGGACTACGAGCAGTACTTC.

The CDR3 sequence is CASSLRMGPDTQYF. Written as DNA, the CDR3 is TGTGCCAGCTCACTCCGGATGGGCCCAGATACGCAGTATTTT. The V and J genes are TRBV18 and TRBJ2-3; D is ambiguous. V lost 4 bases to trimming and J lost 4 bases, with 12 bases between them. Per the germline V gene, CDR1 is KGHSH and CDR2 is LQKENI. This CDR3 spans 14 amino acids.

CDR3 loop: CAWSQGAGQPQHF. The CDR3, as DNA: TGTGCCTGGAGTCAGGGGGCAGGACAGCCCCAGCATTTT. The rearrangement joins TRBV30 to TRBJ1-5; 8 bases agree with TRBD1. The CDR3 is made up of 13 amino acids. Germline CDR1 is GTSNPN and CDR2 is SVGIG (reference sequence). Germline trimming cut 2 bases from V and 7 bases from J; bases unmatched to any gene: 4. Full variable domain (outside the CDR3, taken from reference TRBV30 and TRBJ1-5): SQTIHQWPATLVQPVGSPLSLECTVEGTSNPNLYWYRQAAGRGLQLLFYSVGIGQISSEVPQNLSASRPQDRQFILSSKKLLLSDSGFYLCAWSQGAGQPQHFGDGTRLSIL.

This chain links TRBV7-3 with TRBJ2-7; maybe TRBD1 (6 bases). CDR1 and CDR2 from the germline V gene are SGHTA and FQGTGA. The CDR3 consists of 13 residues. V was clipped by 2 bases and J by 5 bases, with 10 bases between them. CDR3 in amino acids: CASSLGRDNEQYF. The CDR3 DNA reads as TGTGCCAGCAGCTTAGGCAGGGACAACGAGCAGTACTTC.

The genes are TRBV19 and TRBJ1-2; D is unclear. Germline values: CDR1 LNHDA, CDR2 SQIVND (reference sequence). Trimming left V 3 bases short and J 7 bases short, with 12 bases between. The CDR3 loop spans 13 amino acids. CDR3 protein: CASSISRIGGYTF. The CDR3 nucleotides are TGTGCCAGTAGTATCTCCCGGATCGGTGGCTACACCTTC.

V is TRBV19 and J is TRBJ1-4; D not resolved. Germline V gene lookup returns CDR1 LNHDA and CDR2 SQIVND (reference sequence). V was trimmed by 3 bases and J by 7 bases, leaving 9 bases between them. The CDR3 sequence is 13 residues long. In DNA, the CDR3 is TGTGCCAGTAGTATCGACTTTGGTGAAAAACTGTTTTTT. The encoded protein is CASSIDFGEKLFF.

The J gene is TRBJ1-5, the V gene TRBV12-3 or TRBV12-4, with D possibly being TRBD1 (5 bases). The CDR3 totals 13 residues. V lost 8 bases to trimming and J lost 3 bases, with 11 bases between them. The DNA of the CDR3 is TGTGCCAGCGTTCAGGGCCACAATCAGCCCCAGCATTTT. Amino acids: CASVQGHNQPQHF.

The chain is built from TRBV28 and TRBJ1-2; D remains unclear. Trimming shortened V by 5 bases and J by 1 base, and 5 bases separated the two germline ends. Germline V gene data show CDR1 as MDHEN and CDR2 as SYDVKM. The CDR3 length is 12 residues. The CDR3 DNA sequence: TGTGCCAGCAGTGCCTATAACTATGGCTACACCTTC. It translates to CASSAYNYGYTF.

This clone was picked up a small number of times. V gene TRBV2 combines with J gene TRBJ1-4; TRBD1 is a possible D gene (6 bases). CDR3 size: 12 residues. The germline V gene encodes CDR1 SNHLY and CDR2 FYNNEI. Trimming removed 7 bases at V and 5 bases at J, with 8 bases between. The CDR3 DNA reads TGTGCCAGCACACAGGGAAATGAAAAACTGTTTTTT. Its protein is CASTQGNEKLFF.

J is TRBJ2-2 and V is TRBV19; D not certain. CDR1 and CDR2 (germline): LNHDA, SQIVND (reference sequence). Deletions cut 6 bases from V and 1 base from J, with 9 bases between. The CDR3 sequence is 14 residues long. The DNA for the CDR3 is TGTGCCAGTAGACGGCAGCAGAACACCGGGGAGCTGTTTTTT. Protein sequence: CASRRQQNTGELFF.

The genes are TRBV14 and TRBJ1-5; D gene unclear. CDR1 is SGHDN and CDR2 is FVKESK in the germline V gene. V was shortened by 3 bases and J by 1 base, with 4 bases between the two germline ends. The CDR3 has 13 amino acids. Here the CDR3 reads CASSQYSNQPQHF. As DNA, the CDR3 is TGTGCCAGCAGCCAGTACAGCAATCAGCCCCAGCATTTT.